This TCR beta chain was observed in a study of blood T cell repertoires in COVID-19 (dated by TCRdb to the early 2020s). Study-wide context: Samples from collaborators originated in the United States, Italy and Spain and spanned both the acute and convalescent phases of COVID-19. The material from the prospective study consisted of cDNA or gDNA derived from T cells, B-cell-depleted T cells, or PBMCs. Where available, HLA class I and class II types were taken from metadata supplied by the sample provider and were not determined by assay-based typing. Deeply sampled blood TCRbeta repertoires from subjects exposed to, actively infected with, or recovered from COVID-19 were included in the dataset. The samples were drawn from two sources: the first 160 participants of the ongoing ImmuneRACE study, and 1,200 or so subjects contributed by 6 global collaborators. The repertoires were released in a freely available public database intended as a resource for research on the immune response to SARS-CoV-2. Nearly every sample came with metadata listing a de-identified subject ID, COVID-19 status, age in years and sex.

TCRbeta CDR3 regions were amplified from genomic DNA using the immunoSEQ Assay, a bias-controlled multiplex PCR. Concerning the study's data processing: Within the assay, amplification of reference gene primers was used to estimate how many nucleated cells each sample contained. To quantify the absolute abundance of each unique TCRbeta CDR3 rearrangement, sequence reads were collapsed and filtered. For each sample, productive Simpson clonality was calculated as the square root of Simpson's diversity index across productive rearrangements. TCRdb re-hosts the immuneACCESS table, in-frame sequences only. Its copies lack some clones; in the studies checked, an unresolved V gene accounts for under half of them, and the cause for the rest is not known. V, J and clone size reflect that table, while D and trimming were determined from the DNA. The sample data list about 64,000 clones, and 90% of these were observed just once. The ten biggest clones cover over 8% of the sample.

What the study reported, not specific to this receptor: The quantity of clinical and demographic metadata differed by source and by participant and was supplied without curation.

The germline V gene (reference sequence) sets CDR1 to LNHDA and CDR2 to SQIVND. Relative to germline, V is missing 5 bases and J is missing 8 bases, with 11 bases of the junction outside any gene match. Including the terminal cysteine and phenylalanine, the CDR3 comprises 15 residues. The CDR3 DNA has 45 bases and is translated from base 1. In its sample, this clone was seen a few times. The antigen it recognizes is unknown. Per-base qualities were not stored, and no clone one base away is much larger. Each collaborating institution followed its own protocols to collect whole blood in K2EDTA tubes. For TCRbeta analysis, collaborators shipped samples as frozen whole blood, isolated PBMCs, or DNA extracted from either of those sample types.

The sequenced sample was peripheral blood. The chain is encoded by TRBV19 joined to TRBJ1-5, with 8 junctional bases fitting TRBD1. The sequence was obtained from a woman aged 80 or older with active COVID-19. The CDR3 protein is CASSATKDRDEPQHF. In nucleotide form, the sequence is TGTGCCAGTAGTGCAACGAAGGACAGGGATGAGCCCCAGCATTTT.